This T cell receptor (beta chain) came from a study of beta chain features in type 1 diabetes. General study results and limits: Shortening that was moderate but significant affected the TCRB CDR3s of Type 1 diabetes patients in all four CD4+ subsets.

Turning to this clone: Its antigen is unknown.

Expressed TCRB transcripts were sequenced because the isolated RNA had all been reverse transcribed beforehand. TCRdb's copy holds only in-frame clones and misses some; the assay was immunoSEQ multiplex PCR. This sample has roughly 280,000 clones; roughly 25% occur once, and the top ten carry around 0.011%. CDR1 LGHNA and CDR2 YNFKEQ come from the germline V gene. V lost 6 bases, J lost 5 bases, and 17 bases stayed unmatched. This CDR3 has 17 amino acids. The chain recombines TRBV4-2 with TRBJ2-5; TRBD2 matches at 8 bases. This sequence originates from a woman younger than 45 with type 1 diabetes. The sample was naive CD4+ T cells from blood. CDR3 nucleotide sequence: TGTGCCAGCAGTTCTCTGGGTACTAGCGGCATGGGGGAGACCCAGTACTTC. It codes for CASSSLGTSGMGETQYF.